A selection of T cell receptor beta chains follows, all from one sample in a study of T cell repertoires in cytomegalovirus infection. Their antigens are not known. TCRdb reprocessed the reads with MiXCR, giving one entry per CDR3 protein. The sample shows 550,000 to 850,000 distinct CDR3 sequences, around a third of them seen only once. Sequenced material: cultured PBMCs, taken from culture after CMV antigen stimulation. The receptors were gathered from a human donor in good health (CMV status not recorded). Some clones in this sample may be carry-over from other donors' samples. CDR3s include the opening cysteine and the closing phenylalanine or tryptophan. D genes are given only for firm matches. Some rows mark clone size as missing; the rest say once, few, many or name a class of expanded clone.

V gene,clone size,J gene,D gene,CDR3 DNA,CDR3 protein
TRBV10-3,NA,TRBJ1-5,NA,TGTGCCGTAAGACAGGACGATCAGCCCCAGCATTTT,CAVRQDDQPQHF
TRBV6-2/TRBV6-3,few,TRBJ2-1,NA,TGTGCCAGCAGCCCTATTGTCTACAATGAGCAGTTCTTC,CASSPIVYNEQFF
TRBV29-1,few,TRBJ2-1,TRBD2,TGCAGCGTTGCTGTTGGCGGGAGGCACAATGAGCAGTTCTTC,CSVAVGGRHNEQFF
TRBV7-2,NA,TRBJ2-3,NA,TGTGCCAGCAGCACCCCCAGAGGGGGGGCTGCGGATACGCAGTATTTT,CASSTPRGGAADTQYF
TRBV6-5,few,TRBJ2-7,NA,TGTGCCAGCAGTACCACCCGTTGGCAGGGCGTGTACGAGCAGTACTTC,CASSTTRWQGVYEQYF
TRBV20-1,NA,TRBJ2-7,TRBD2,TGCAGTGCCAGCCGCTTTGGCGGGAGAAGCGAGCAGTACTTC,CSASRFGGRSEQYF
TRBV19,NA,TRBJ1-2,NA,TGTGCCAGTAGTATCGGTCGGCTCAGGGGCACTAACTATGGCTACACCTTC,CASSIGRLRGTNYGYTF
TRBV7-2,few,TRBJ2-1,TRBD2,TGTGCCAGCAGCTCGCAGCGGGAGGCCTCGCTTAATGAGCAGTTCTTC,CASSSQREASLNEQFF
TRBV7-2,many,TRBJ2-5,NA,TGTGCCAGCAGCTTACAAGTCAGCGCCGCAGGGAGGACCCAGTACTTC,CASSLQVSAAGRTQYF
TRBV19,NA,TRBJ2-5,NA,TGTGCCAGTAGTAGGGGACTCAATCAAGAGACCCAGTACTTC,CASSRGLNQETQYF
TRBV6-1,few,TRBJ2-7,NA,TGTGCCAGCAGTGAAGTAGGCAGCCTCTACGAGCAGTACTTC,CASSEVGSLYEQYF
TRBV7-2,NA,TRBJ2-7,TRBD2,TGTGCCAGCAGACCACTAGCGGGTGCCAGGGGCGAGCAGTACTTC,CASRPLAGARGEQYF
TRBV2,NA,TRBJ1-6,NA,TGTGCCAGCAGTGATCGGCAGGGCGGTTCACCCCTCCACTTT,CASSDRQGGSPLHF
TRBV6-2/TRBV6-3,NA,TRBJ2-1,TRBD2,TGTGCCAGCACCCCGGGACTAGCGGGACGTGGTTCCTACAATGAGCAGTTCTTC,CASTPGLAGRGSYNEQFF
TRBV7-2,many,TRBJ2-7,NA,TGTGCCACCGAGGGGGTATACGAGCAGTACTTC,CATEGVYEQYF
TRBV7-8,many,TRBJ1-4,NA,TGTGCCAGCAGCTTAGACCCCCTCGGATCAACTAATGAAAAACTGTTTTTT,CASSLDPLGSTNEKLFF
TRBV25-1,NA,TRBJ2-1,TRBD2,TGTGCCAGCAGTGAAGCCGGGACTAGGAGCAATGAGCAGTTCTTC,CASSEAGTRSNEQFF
TRBV15,NA,TRBJ1-2,NA,TGTGCCACCAGCAGAGCCTACAGGGTGGGGGGCTACACCTTC,CATSRAYRVGGYTF
TRBV28,few,TRBJ1-3,NA,TGTGCCAGCAGTCTGGTTCGAGTAAACACCATATATTTT,CASSLVRVNTIYF
TRBV6-6,NA,TRBJ1-2,NA,TGTGCCAGCAGTGATCGGGGGTTTTATGGCTACACCTTC,CASSDRGFYGYTF
TRBV20-1,once,TRBJ1-6,NA,TGCAGTGCTAGACCCGGCGGGCCCGAACGTATACCGGCACCCCTCCACTTT,CSARPGGPERIPAPLHF
TRBV7-2,many,TRBJ2-7,TRBD2,TGTGCCAGCACCCGGGACTATGTGTCTCACGAGCAGTACTTC,CASTRDYVSHEQYF
TRBV19,NA,TRBJ2-5,TRBD2,TGTGCCAGTAGTCCCGACGGGGGGTCCCTCCAAGAGACCCAGTACTTC,CASSPDGGSLQETQYF
TRBV5-4,few,TRBJ1-5,NA,TGTGCCAGCAGCGTGGACTGGAATCAGCCCCAGCATTTT,CASSVDWNQPQHF
TRBV4-2,few,TRBJ2-7,NA,TGTGCCAGCAGCCAAGCCGGGCAGGGACGGTACGAGCAGTACTTC,CASSQAGQGRYEQYF
TRBV4-2,few,TRBJ1-5,NA,TGTGCCAGCAGCCCCAAATCTCCTCCGGGGAATCAGCCCCAGCATTTT,CASSPKSPPGNQPQHF
TRBV7-6,NA,TRBJ1-5,NA,TGTGCCAGCAGCTTGCCTAATAGCAATCAGCCCCAGCATTTT,CASSLPNSNQPQHF
TRBV28,few,TRBJ2-4,NA,TGTGCCAGCAGTTCCGCCTCTCAACTAGCCAAAAACATTCAGTACTTC,CASSSASQLAKNIQYF
TRBV12-3/TRBV12-4,NA,TRBJ2-1,TRBD2,TGTGCCAGCACCCCCAGCGGGATAGGTGTCAATGAGCAGTTCTTC,CASTPSGIGVNEQFF
TRBV20-1,once,TRBJ2-7,TRBD2,TGCAGTGCCCTACGCCGGGGGGGCCTTAGTGATCAGTACTTC,CSALRRGGLSDQYF